One and the same sample provided the 20 T cell receptor beta chains below, sequenced in a study of OX40 agonist ivuxolimab in advanced cancers. Data came from immunoSEQ multiplex PCR; TCRdb stores just in-frame clones and leaves some out. Of more than 20,000 clones detected, 88% appear once; the ten largest clones hold about 10%. Sequenced here: CD4+ or CD8+ T cells sorted from blood, sampled in a trial of the OX40 agonist ivuxolimab. The receptors originated from an adult with an advanced solid tumor such as melanoma, head and neck, liver or kidney cancer.

This chain joins TRBV30 and TRBJ1-6; 7 bases map to TRBD1. Unmatched junction bases numbered 16, after V lost 3 bases and J lost 8 bases. This CDR3 has 17 residues. Germline lookup yields CDR1 GTSNPN and CDR2 SVGIG (reference sequence). CDR3 in amino acids: CAWSAGQRRKSYSPLHF. CDR3 coding DNA: TGTGCCTGGAGCGCGGGACAGCGAAGGAAGTCCTATTCACCCCTCCACTTT.

This rearrangement joins TRBV4-1 to TRBJ1-2; D is possibly TRBD1 (5 bases). The germline CDR1 and CDR2 sequences are MGHRA and YSYEKL. The CDR3 runs to 15 residues. The V end was cut by 3 bases, the J end by 5 bases, with 16 bases between. The CDR3 nucleotides are TGCGCCAGCAGCCAGGGGCGGGGAGGGGCTTATGGCTACACCTTC. Its translation is CASSQGRGGAYGYTF.

The gene calls are TRBV10-3 and TRBJ2-7, with TRBD2 matching over 11 bases. The CDR3 is 13 residues long. The V gene's germline CDR1 is ENHRY and CDR2 SYGVKD. J gave up 3 bases and V 7 bases, and 2 bases lay outside the gene matches. CDR3 bases: TGTGCCATCACTAGCGGGGGGTTCTACGAGCAGTACTTC. Amino acids: CAITSGGFYEQYF.

The J gene is TRBJ2-7, the V gene TRBV4-2; the D gene is possibly TRBD2 (6 bases). The germline CDR1 and CDR2 sequences are LGHNA and YNFKEQ. Trimming took 0 bases from V and 0 from J, leaving 12 bases between them. There are 16 residues in the CDR3. The CDR3: CASSQDLGGNSYEQYF. In DNA form, the CDR3 reads TGTGCCAGCAGCCAAGATCTAGGCGGGAACTCCTACGAGCAGTACTTC.

This sequence joins TRBV15 and TRBJ2-7, with unresolved D. Trimming removed 1 base at V and 3 bases at J, with 10 bases between. Germline V gene data show CDR1 as LNHNV and CDR2 as YYDKDF (reference sequence). The CDR3 runs to 14 residues. CDR3 protein: CATSRGLSLYEQYF. DNA for the CDR3: TGTGCCACCAGCAGAGGGCTTAGCCTCTACGAGCAGTACTTC.

The chain carries TRBV10-1 and TRBJ1-3; D is ambiguous. The CDR3 totals 15 residues. The germline V and J ends were trimmed by 0 bases and 0 bases, with 6 bases remaining between them. The V gene's germline CDR1 is WNHNN and CDR2 SYGVQD (reference sequence). CDR3 protein: CASSESEDSGNTIYF. In nucleotides, the CDR3 is TGCGCCAGCAGTGAGTCGGAAGACTCTGGAAACACCATATATTTT.

The chain uses TRBV7-9 and TRBJ2-1, with D perhaps matching TRBD1 (5 bases). Germline CDR1 is SEHNR and CDR2 is FQNEAQ (reference sequence). This CDR3 has 15 residues. With 5 bases removed from V and 8 bases from J, the gap between germline ends came to 19 bases. CDR3 coding DNA: TGTGCCAGCAGCGCCCCGTTGGGGCGCGCTTATGAGCAGTTCTTC. It encodes CASSAPLGRAYEQFF.

The gene calls are TRBV7-9 and TRBJ1-3; 8 bases line up with TRBD1. The CDR3 loop spans 14 amino acids. CDR1 SEHNR and CDR2 FQNEAQ come from the germline V gene (reference sequence). Trimming took 8 bases from V and 7 from J; bases not matched to a gene: 10. The CDR3 here is CASGRDRPINTIYF. The CDR3 DNA reads TGTGCCAGCGGGCGGGACAGGCCAATCAACACCATATATTTT.

The chain employs TRBV4-1 and TRBJ2-7, with a weak D call TRBD2 (6 bases). With 1 base removed from V and 3 bases from J, the gap between germline ends came to 10 bases. The CDR3 sequence is 14 residues long. Germline CDR1 MGHRA, CDR2 YSYEKL. The CDR3 nucleotides read TGCGCCAGCAGCCAAGCCGGGAGCTACTACGAGCAGTACTTC. Its translation: CASSQAGSYYEQYF.

The genes are TRBV7-9 and TRBJ2-7, with 8 bases identical to TRBD2. CDR1 is SEHNR, CDR2 FQNEAQ, per germline (reference sequence). V lost 4 bases to trimming and J lost 3 bases; unmatched junction nucleotides: 11. The CDR3 runs 16 residues. This CDR3 reads CASSSLGGDGGYEQYF. CDR3 DNA: TGTGCCAGCAGCTCTCTCGGGGGGGACGGAGGCTACGAGCAGTACTTC.

The chain recombines TRBV9 with TRBJ1-2, with D tentatively TRBD1 (5 bases). Between the trimmed V and J ends, which lost 3 bases and 8 bases, there was a span of 20 bases. This CDR3 spans 15 amino acids. Looked up from germline, CDR1 is SGDLS and CDR2 is YYNGEE. For the CDR3, the DNA is TGTGCCAGCAGCGCCCGGGGGATGGATTCTAGAGGCTACACCTTC. Amino acid sequence: CASSARGMDSRGYTF.

V is TRBV4-2 and J is TRBJ2-7; the match to TRBD2 covers 9 bases. V dropped 3 bases and J dropped 6; count of bases not matched to a gene: 3. Germline V gene data show CDR1 as LGHNA and CDR2 as YNFKEQ. CDR3 length: 13 residues. The CDR3 spells CASSQGLAGEQYF. The CDR3 region has the DNA TGTGCCAGCAGCCAGGGACTAGCAGGCGAGCAGTACTTC.

The gene calls are TRBV27 and TRBJ2-2; D gene uncertain. Germline assignment: CDR1 MNHEY and CDR2 SMNVEV (reference sequence). CDR3 length: 11 amino acids. Trimming cost V 7 bases and J 4 bases, with 4 bases left between them. CDR3 coding DNA: TGTGCCAGCACGTCCACCGGGGAGCTGTTTTTT. This translates into CASTSTGELFF.

This rearrangement joins TRBV10-3 to TRBJ2-2; tentative D call: TRBD2 (6 bases). V lost 5 bases to trimming and J lost 6 bases, with 7 bases between them. CDR3 size: 12 residues. Germline lookup yields CDR1 ENHRY and CDR2 SYGVKD. The CDR3: CAISRDSGELFF. CDR3 bases: TGTGCCATCAGTCGGGACTCCGGGGAGCTGTTTTTT.

J is TRBJ2-3 and V is TRBV10-1; TRBD1 agrees at 9 bases. CDR1 is WNHNN, CDR2 SYGVQD, per germline (reference sequence). The CDR3 covers 15 residues. Trimming at V came to 3 bases and at J to 6 bases, leaving 7 bases not matched to a gene. CDR3 DNA sequence: TGCGCCAGCAGTGACCCGGGACAGGGTATTGATACGCAGTATTTT. Its protein is CASSDPGQGIDTQYF.

This rearrangement joins TRBV27 to TRBJ2-2; no definite D call. From germline, CDR1 is MNHEY and CDR2 SMNVEV (reference sequence). This CDR3 contains 13 residues. Trimming removed 5 bases from V and 1 base from J, with 5 bases in between. This CDR3 is CASSPMNTGELFF. In DNA form, the CDR3 reads TGTGCCAGCAGTCCCATGAACACCGGGGAGCTGTTTTTT.

This rearrangement joins TRBV7-8 to TRBJ2-7; 12 bases agree with TRBD2. V was pared by 5 bases and J by 2 bases, with 10 bases of the junction left unmatched. Germline CDR1 SGHVS, CDR2 FQNEAQ. The CDR3 has 17 residues. CDR3 region: CASSDEQRLAGAYEQYF. The CDR3 nucleotides are TGTGCCAGCAGCGACGAGCAACGACTAGCGGGGGCCTACGAGCAGTACTTC.

J is TRBJ1-5 and V is TRBV15, with 7 bases matching TRBD1. Germline CDR1 is LNHNV and CDR2 is YYDKDF (reference sequence). The length of the CDR3 is 15 residues. After removal of 1 base from V and 6 bases from J, the junction contained 6 bases not matched to a gene. The chain's CDR3 is CATSRVDRAAQPQHF. The CDR3 nucleotides are TGTGCCACCAGCAGAGTAGACAGGGCGGCTCAGCCCCAGCATTTT.

This clone was observed a few times. V is TRBV14 and J is TRBJ1-2; no clear D gene. The CDR3 loop spans 13 amino acids. With 4 bases removed from V and 0 bases from J, the gap between germline ends came to 6 bases. Germline loops: CDR1 SGHDN, CDR2 FVKESK. CDR3 residues: CASSRNSNYGYTF. The CDR3 DNA reads TGTGCCAGCAGCCGCAATTCTAACTATGGCTACACCTTC.

CDR3 protein: CASSPLLGLTEAFF. CDR3 in DNA: TGTGCCAGCAGTCCTTTATTAGGGCTGACTGAAGCTTTCTTT. The chain combines TRBV27 with TRBJ1-1, with no clear D. The germline V gene encodes CDR1 MNHEY and CDR2 SMNVEV (reference sequence). With 5 bases removed from V and 5 bases from J, the gap between germline ends came to 15 bases. There are 14 residues in the CDR3.